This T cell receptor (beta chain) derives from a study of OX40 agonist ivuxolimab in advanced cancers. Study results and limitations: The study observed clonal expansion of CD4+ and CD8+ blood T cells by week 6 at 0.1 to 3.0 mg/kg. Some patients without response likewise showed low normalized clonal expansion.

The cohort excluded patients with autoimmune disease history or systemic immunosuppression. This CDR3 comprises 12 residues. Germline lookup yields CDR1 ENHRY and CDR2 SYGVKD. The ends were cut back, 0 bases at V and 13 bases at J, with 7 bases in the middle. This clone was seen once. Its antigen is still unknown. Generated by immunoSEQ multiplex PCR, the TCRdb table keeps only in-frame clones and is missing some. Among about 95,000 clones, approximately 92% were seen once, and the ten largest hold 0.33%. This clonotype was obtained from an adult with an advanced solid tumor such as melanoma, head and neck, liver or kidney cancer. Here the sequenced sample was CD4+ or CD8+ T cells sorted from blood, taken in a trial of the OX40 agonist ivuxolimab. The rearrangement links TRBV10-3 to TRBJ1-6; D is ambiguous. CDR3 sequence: CAISESVSPLHF. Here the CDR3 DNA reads TGTGCCATCAGTGAGTCTGTCAGTCCCCTCCACTTT.